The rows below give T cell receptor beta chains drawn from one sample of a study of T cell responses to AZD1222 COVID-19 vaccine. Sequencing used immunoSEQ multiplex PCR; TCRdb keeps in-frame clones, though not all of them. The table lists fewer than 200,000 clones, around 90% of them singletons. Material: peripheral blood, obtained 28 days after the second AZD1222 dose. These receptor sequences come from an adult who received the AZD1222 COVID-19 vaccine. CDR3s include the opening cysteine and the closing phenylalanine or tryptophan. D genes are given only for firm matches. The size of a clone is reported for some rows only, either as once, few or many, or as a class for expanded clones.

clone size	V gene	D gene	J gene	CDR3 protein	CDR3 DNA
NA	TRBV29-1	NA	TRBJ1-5	CSVEIGSGDQPQHF	TGCAGCGTTGAAATTGGCAGCGGAGATCAGCCCCAGCATTTT
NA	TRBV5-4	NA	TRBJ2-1	CASGTGPNNEQFF	TGTGCCAGTGGAACCGGACCCAACAATGAGCAGTTCTTC
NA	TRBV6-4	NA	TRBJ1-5	CASSRDGRPGQPQHF	TGTGCCAGCAGTAGGGATGGACGGCCTGGCCAGCCCCAGCATTTT
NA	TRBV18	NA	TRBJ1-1	CASSNTLNTEAFF	TGTGCCAGCTCAAACACTTTGAACACTGAAGCTTTCTTT
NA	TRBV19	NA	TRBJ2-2	CASSIGPNTGELFF	TGTGCCAGTAGTATAGGGCCGAACACCGGGGAGCTGTTTTTT
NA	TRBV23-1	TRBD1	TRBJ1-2	CASSQSRQGCGYTF	TGCGCCAGCAGTCAATCGCGACAGGGGTGCGGCTACACCTTC
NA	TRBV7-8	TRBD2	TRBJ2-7	CASSPGTRGYEQYF	TGTGCCAGCAGCCCCGGGACTAGGGGGTACGAGCAGTACTTC
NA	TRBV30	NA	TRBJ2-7	CACPKGHYEQYF	TGTGCCTGCCCCAAAGGCCACTACGAGCAGTACTTC
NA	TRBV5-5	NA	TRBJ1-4	CASSLARIEKLFF	TGTGCCAGCAGCTTGGCCCGAATCGAAAAACTGTTTTTT
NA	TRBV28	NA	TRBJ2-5	CASGFVAQETQYF	TGTGCCAGCGGGTTTGTTGCGCAAGAGACCCAGTACTTC
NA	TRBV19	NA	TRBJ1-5	CASSILQNQPQHF	TGTGCCAGTAGTATCTTACAGAATCAGCCCCAGCATTTT
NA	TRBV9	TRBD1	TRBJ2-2	CASSVLQGVTGELFF	TGTGCCAGCAGCGTTCTACAGGGGGTGACCGGGGAGCTGTTTTTT
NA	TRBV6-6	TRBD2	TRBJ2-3	CASSPERGGPLFGTDTQYF	TGTGCCAGCAGTCCTGAGCGGGGGGGCCCTCTATTTGGCACAGATACGCAGTATTTT
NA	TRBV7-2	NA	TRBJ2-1	CASSLQGYNEQFF	TGTGCCAGCAGCTTACAGGGTTACAATGAGCAGTTCTTC
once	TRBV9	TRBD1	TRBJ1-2	CASSFQTQGDGYTF	TGTGCCAGCAGCTTCCAAACACAGGGGGATGGCTACACCTTC
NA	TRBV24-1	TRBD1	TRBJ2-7	CATEGQGTYEQYF	TGTGCCACCGAAGGACAGGGGACGTACGAGCAGTACTTC
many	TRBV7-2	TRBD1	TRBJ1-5	CASSAGQGAWEPQHF	TGTGCCAGCAGCGCGGGACAGGGGGCCTGGGAGCCCCAGCATTTT
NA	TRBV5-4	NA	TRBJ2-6	CASSLGARGYGAGANVLTF	TGTGCCAGCAGCTTGGGGGCGAGGGGGTATGGTGCTGGGGCCAACGTCCTGACTTTC
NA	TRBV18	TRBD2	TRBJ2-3	CASRGGQGTQYF	TGTGCCAGTCGGGGGGGCCAGGGTACGCAGTATTTT
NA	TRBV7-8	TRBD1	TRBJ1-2	CASSPQGSYGYTF	TGTGCCAGCAGCCCACAGGGGAGCTATGGCTACACCTTC
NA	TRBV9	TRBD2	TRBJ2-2	CASSGVAGAGELFF	TGTGCCAGCAGCGGGGTGGCGGGGGCCGGGGAGCTGTTTTTT
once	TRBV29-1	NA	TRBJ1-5	CSVKEQGDQPQHF	TGCAGCGTTAAAGAACAGGGAGATCAGCCCCAGCATTTT
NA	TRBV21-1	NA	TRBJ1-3	CASSKGQATSGNTIYF	TGTGCCAGCAGCAAAGGGCAGGCAACCTCTGGAAACACCATATATTTT
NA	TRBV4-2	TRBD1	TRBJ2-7	CASSRGTGSYEQYF	TGTGCCAGCAGCCGCGGGACAGGGTCCTACGAGCAGTACTTC
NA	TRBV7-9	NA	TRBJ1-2	CASSTTVGEYGYTF	TGTGCCAGCAGTACGACTGTCGGTGAATATGGCTACACCTTC
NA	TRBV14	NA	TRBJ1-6	CASSQEFGSSYNSPLHF	TGTGCCAGCAGCCAAGAATTCGGGTCCTCCTATAATTCACCCCTCCACTTT
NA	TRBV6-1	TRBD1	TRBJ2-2	CASSEALRGQWNTGELFF	TGTGCCAGCAGTGAAGCCTTGAGGGGACAGTGGAACACCGGGGAGCTGTTTTTT
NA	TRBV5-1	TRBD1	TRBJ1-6	CASSPQKTGGNSPLHF	TGCGCCAGCAGCCCCCAGAAGACAGGGGGCAATTCACCCCTCCACTTT
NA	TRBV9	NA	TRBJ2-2	CASSVGLRHTNTGELFF	TGTGCCAGCAGCGTAGGATTGCGGCACACGAACACCGGGGAGCTGTTTTTT
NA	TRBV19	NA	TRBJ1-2	CASSIDLTGLGVYGYTF	TGTGCCAGTAGTATAGACCTAACAGGGTTAGGGGTCTATGGCTACACCTTC
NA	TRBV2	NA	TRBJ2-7	CASGRSSYEQYF	TGTGCCAGCGGTCGGAGTTCCTACGAGCAGTACTTC
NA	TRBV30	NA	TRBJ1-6	CAWSIRMTEPLHF	TGTGCCTGGAGTATCCGCATGACCGAACCCCTCCACTTT
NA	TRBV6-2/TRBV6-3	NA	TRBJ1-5	CASSYGISNQPQHF	TGTGCCAGCAGTTACGGGATTAGCAATCAGCCCCAGCATTTT
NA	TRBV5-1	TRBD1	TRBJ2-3	CASSYGQVVDTQYF	TGCGCCAGCAGCTATGGACAGGTCGTGGATACGCAGTATTTT
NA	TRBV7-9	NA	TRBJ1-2	CASSLVQGYNYGYTF	TGTGCCAGCAGCTTGGTACAGGGATATAACTATGGCTACACCTTC
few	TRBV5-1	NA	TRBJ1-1	CASSTTTGSSTEAFF	TGCGCCAGCAGCACGACCACAGGGTCGAGCACTGAAGCTTTCTTT
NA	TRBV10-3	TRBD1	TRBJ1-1	CAISEGQGNTEAFF	TGTGCCATCAGTGAGGGACAGGGGAACACTGAAGCTTTCTTT
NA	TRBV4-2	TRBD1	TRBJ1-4	CASSQDGDRANEKLFF	TGTGCCAGCAGCCAAGATGGCGACAGGGCTAATGAAAAACTGTTTTTT
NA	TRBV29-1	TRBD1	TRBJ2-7	CSVEDRAGGLSTEQYF	TGCAGCGTTGAAGATCGGGCAGGGGGCTTGTCAACCGAGCAGTACTTC
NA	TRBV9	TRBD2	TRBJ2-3	CASSLSGGAAYSSTDTQYF	TGTGCCAGCAGCTTGAGCGGGGGAGCCGCCTATTCTAGCACAGATACGCAGTATTTT
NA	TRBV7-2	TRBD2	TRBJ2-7	CASSLAGGTRFSYEQYF	TGTGCCAGCAGCTTAGCGGGGGGGACCAGATTCTCCTACGAGCAGTACTTC
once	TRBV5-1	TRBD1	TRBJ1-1	CASSLGQGHNTEAFF	TGCGCCAGCAGCTTAGGACAGGGCCATAACACTGAAGCTTTCTTT
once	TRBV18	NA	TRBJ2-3	CASSPGGSTDTQYF	TGTGCCAGCTCACCGGGGGGTTCCACAGATACGCAGTATTTT
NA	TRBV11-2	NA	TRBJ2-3	CASSPGGRDTDTQYF	TGTGCCAGCAGCCCCGGAGGGCGGGACACAGATACGCAGTATTTT
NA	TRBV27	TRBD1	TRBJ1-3	CASRPSGGNTIYF	TGTGCCAGCAGACCCTCAGGGGGGAACACCATATATTTT
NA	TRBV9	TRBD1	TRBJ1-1	CASGLGTGENTEAFF	TGTGCCAGCGGGCTGGGGACAGGGGAGAACACTGAAGCTTTCTTT
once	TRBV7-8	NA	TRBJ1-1	CASSLAGLNTEAFF	TGTGCCAGCAGCTTAGCGGGGTTGAACACTGAAGCTTTCTTT
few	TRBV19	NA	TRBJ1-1	CASRHQGGQSNTEAFF	TGTGCCAGCAGGCATCAGGGTGGACAATCGAACACTGAAGCTTTCTTT
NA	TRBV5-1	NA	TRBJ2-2	CASSFQRSGGNTGELFF	TGCGCCAGCAGCTTCCAGCGAAGTGGTGGGAACACCGGGGAGCTGTTTTTT
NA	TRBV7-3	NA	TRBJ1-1	CASSQARNTEAFF	TGTGCCAGCAGCCAAGCACGAAACACTGAAGCTTTCTTT
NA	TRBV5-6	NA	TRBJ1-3	CASSLPRGNGNTIYF	TGTGCCAGCAGCTTGCCTAGGGGTAATGGAAACACCATATATTTT
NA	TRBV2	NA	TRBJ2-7	CASSEAPRGEQYF	TGTGCCAGCAGTGAAGCTCCCCGGGGCGAGCAGTACTTC
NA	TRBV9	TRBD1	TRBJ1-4	CASSPLPDRDEKLFF	TGTGCCAGCAGCCCGCTCCCCGACAGGGATGAAAAACTGTTTTTT
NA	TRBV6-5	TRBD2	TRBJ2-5	CASILMRGTEETQYF	TGTGCCAGCATTCTTATGCGGGGGACCGAAGAGACCCAGTACTTC
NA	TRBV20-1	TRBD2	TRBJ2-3	CSASSLAGSDTQYF	TGCAGTGCTAGTAGCCTAGCGGGGTCAGATACGCAGTATTTT